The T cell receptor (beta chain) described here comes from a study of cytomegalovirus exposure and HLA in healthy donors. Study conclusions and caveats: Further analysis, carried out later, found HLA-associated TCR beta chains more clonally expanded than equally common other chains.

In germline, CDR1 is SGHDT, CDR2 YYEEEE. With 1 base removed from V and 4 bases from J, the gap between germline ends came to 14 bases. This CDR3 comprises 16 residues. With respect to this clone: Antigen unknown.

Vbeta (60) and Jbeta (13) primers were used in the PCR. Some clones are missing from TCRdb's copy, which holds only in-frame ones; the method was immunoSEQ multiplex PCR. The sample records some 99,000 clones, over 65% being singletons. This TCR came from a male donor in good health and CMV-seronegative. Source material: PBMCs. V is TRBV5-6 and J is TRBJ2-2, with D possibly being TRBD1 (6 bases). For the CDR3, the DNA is TGTGCCAGCAGCTTGTGGGGCAGGGGAACCACCGGGGAGCTGTTTTTT. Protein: CASSLWGRGTTGELFF.